Listed here are 6 T cell receptor beta chains from one sample, sequenced in a study of human T cells and chemical hapten exposure. TCRdb re-called the RACE reads through MiXCR, storing one row per CDR3 protein. The top ten hold about 3.4% of the sample, which has approximately 59,000 distinct CDR3 sequences, 6% to 7% seen once. The time point was: healthy volunteer bleed at 6 weeks. Blood, whole and unfractionated, served as the source for total RNA extraction. Sequencing input: whole blood. These receptors were taken from a female donor in good health. Some clones in this sample may be carry-over from other donors' samples.

This clonotype was seen many times. The V and J genes are TRBV29-1 and TRBJ2-3; D is unclear. Trimming removed 3 bases from V and 1 base from J, with 5 bases in between. The CDR3 totals 12 residues. From germline, CDR1 is SQVTM and CDR2 ANQGSEA. The CDR3 DNA follows: TGCAGCGTTGATCCAGGCACAGATACGCAGTATTTT. Protein product: CSVDPGTDTQYF.

This clonotype showed up many times. The chain employs TRBV7-9 and TRBJ1-1; D ambiguous. The length of the CDR3 is 12 residues. Germline CDR1 SEHNR, CDR2 FQNEAQ (reference sequence). V dropped 8 bases and J dropped 5 bases, with 12 bases sitting between them. This CDR3 is CASDSGGTEAFF. CDR3 in DNA: TGTGCCAGCGACTCCGGAGGGACTGAAGCTTTCTTT. Complete variable domain (other parts from reference TRBV7-9 and TRBJ1-1): DTGVSQNPRHKITKRGQNVTFRCDPISEHNRLYWYRQTLGQGPEFLTYFQNEAQLEKSRLLSDRFSAERPKGSFSTLEIQRTEQGDSAMYLCASDSGGTEAFFGQGTRLTVV.

This clonotype has only a few counts. J is TRBJ2-7 and V is TRBV12-5; TRBD2 agrees at 10 bases. Trimming removed 2 bases from V and 2 bases from J; junction bases left unmatched: 6. Germline values: CDR1 LGHNT, CDR2 FRNRAP. The CDR3 runs 16 residues. DNA for the CDR3: TGTGCTAGTGGTTTGCCCGGACTAGCGGAGCCCTACGAGCAGTACTTC. Protein: CASGLPGLAEPYEQYF.

This clonotype was counted a few times. The chain combines TRBV7-8 with TRBJ1-5, with D maybe TRBD1 (6 bases). The CDR3 loop spans 13 amino acids. Germline V lookup: CDR1 SGHVS, CDR2 FQNEAQ. Trimming took 5 bases from V and 4 from J, leaving 9 bases between them. CDR3 coding DNA: TGTGCCAGCAGCGCCGACAGGAATCAGCCCCAGCATTTT. This encodes CASSADRNQPQHF. Variable domain in full (rest from reference TRBV7-8 and TRBJ1-5): GAGVSQSPRYKVAKRGQDVALRCDPISGHVSLFWYQQALGQGPEFLTYFQNEAQLDKSGLPSDRFFAERPEGSVSTLKIQRTQQEDSAVYLCASSADRNQPQHFGDGTRLSIL.

Many counts were recorded for this clonotype. The chain joins TRBV28 to TRBJ2-2; TRBD1 agrees at 9 bases. The CDR3 spans 17 residues. V was pared by 6 bases and J by 6 bases, with 14 bases of the junction left unmatched. Germline CDR1 is MDHEN and CDR2 is SYDVKM. The CDR3 is CASSLYALTGGPGELFF. The DNA of the CDR3 is TGTGCCAGCAGCCTTTATGCCCTGACAGGGGGTCCCGGGGAGCTGTTTTTT.

The chain employs TRBV20-1 and TRBJ2-7; D may be TRBD1 (5 bases). Trimming took 1 base from V and 3 from J, leaving 7 bases between them. The CDR3 consists of 12 residues. Germline CDR1 and CDR2: DFQATT and SNEGSKA (reference sequence). The CDR3 spells CSARGQIYEQYF. The CDR3 region has the DNA TGCAGTGCTAGAGGACAGATCTACGAGCAGTACTTC.